Presented here are 22 T cell receptor gamma chains from one specimen sequenced in a study of human gamma delta and Vdelta1 T cells. TCRdb reanalysed the PCR reads with CATT. This sample carries some 2,800 gamma-chain clones, around 5.3% of them seen once, and the ten largest clones take roughly 13%. The specimen was naive CD27+ Vdelta1 gamma-delta T cells from blood. The receptors were sampled from a human donor in good health.

As regards this clone: The protein given by TCRdb reflects a much larger clone and differs at residue 4 from this DNA's translation, likely from a read error; the protein shown is the DNA's translation. This chain joins TRGV9 and TRGJ1 or TRGJ2. The CDR3 length is 12 residues. CDR1 and CDR2 (germline): GITISATS, ISYDGTV (reference sequence). CDR3: CALGDTYYKKLF. The CDR3 DNA reads TGTGCCTTGGGGGATACTTATTATAAGAAACTCTTT.

The sample holds a few counts of this clone. TCRdb assigns this DNA the protein of a much larger clone, which departs from its translation at residue 8; this likely reflects a read error, and the protein shown comes from translating the DNA. The gene calls are TRGV9 and TRGJ1 or TRGJ2. Germline CDR1 GITISATS, CDR2 ISYDGTV (reference sequence). The CDR3 extends over 11 amino acids. As DNA, the CDR3 is TGTGCCTTGTGGGGCCATTATAGGAAACTCTTT. Its translation: CALWGHYRKLF.

As concerns this clone: A read error may be the cause here, since a much bigger clone is one base away. The V gene is TRGV9, the J gene TRGJ1 or TRGJ2. The CDR3 runs 15 residues. Germline assignment: CDR1 GITISATS and CDR2 ISYDGTV (reference sequence). Trimming cost V 0 bases and J 2 bases; bases outside gene matches: 7. The CDR3 DNA sequence: TGTGCCTTGTGGGAGGTGACGTGTTATTATTATAAGAAACTCTTT. Residues: CALWEVTCYYYKKLF.

This clone ranks as medium-sized (0.01 to 0.1%). The V and J genes are TRGV8 and TRGJ1 or TRGJ2. Germline V gene data show CDR1 as VENAVY and CDR2 as YDSYNSRV. The CDR3 sequence is 15 residues long. V lost 2 bases, J lost 3 bases, and 10 bases stayed unmatched. The CDR3 DNA reads TGTGCCACCTGGGATACTGGGTCCCGTTATTATAAGAAACTCTTT. Amino acids: CATWDTGSRYYKKLF.

As for this clone: DNA and listed protein disagree at residue 5, so the protein shown here was translated from the DNA. J is TRGJ1 or TRGJ2 and V is TRGV3. TCRdb leaves out the J gene; it was filled in here by matching the DNA to germline. V shed 5 bases, J shed 0 bases, and the junction held 4 bases outside the gene matches. This CDR3 region has 13 residues. Germline V CDR1 and CDR2: VTNTFY, YDVSTARD (reference sequence). CDR3 protein: CATWVPNYYKKLF. CDR3 coding DNA: TGTGCCACCTGGGTCCCGAATTATTATAAGAAACTCTTT.

V and J are TRGV8 and TRGJ1 or TRGJ2. The ends lost 2 bases at V and 5 bases at J; junction bases unmatched: 12. Germline CDR1 reads VENAVY; CDR2 reads YDSYNSRV. The CDR3 extends over 15 amino acids. The CDR3 spells CATWDMGRIHYKKLF. The CDR3 bases are TGTGCCACCTGGGATATGGGGAGGATCCATTATAAGAAACTCTTT.

This clone is categorized as medium-sized. The chain joins TRGV5 to TRGJ1 or TRGJ2. The germline V gene encodes CDR1 VINAFY and CDR2 YDVSNSKD. The trim removed 3 bases at V and 7 bases at J, leaving 12 bases unmatched. The CDR3 runs to 14 residues. CDR3 DNA: TGTGCCACCTGGGACTCCCGGGATTGGTATAAGAAACTCTTT. This gives the protein CATWDSRDWYKKLF.

This clone was detected a few times. The gene calls are TRGV3 and TRGJ1 or TRGJ2. No J segment appears in TCRdb, so it was assigned here by matching the sequence to germline. J was trimmed by 9 bases and V by 0 bases; bases with no gene match: 5. Per the germline V gene, CDR1 is VTNTFY and CDR2 is YDVSTARD (reference sequence). CDR3 length equals 12 residues. DNA for the CDR3: TGTGCCACCTGGGACAGGCGGATTAAGAAACTCTTT. It translates to CATWDRRIKKLF.

Remarks on this clone: TCRdb's protein, taken from a much larger clone, differs from this DNA's translation at residue 4, likely owing to a read error; the protein displayed comes from the DNA. No V gene call is available, although the J gene is TRGJ1 or TRGJ2. The CDR3 covers 14 residues. The CDR3 loop reads CATFDRGGRYKKLF. The DNA of the CDR3 is TGTGCCACCTTTGACCGCGGTGGGAGGTATAAGAAACTCTTT.

The chain employs TRGV3 and TRGJ1 or TRGJ2. Since TCRdb gives no J gene, matching the DNA to germline was used here to assign it. The V and J ends lost 0 bases and 1 base, in that order; junction bases with no gene match: 6. This CDR3 is 15 amino acids long. From germline, CDR1 is VTNTFY and CDR2 YDVSTARD (reference sequence). The CDR3 reads CATWDRQDNYYKKLF. The CDR3 coding sequence is TGTGCCACCTGGGACAGGCAGGATAATTATTATAAGAAACTCTTT.

A word on this clone: The protein in TCRdb stems from a much larger clone and differs at residue 8 from this DNA's translation, likely a read error; here the protein is translated from the DNA. The genes are TRGV5 and TRGJ1 or TRGJ2. The CDR3 loop spans 13 amino acids. Germline CDR1 VINAFY, CDR2 YDVSNSKD. Unmatched junction bases numbered 5, after V lost 0 bases and J lost 6 bases. The DNA for the CDR3 is TGTGCCACCTGGGACAGGCATATTTATAAGAAACTCTTT. Its translation: CATWDRHIYKKLF.

This clone showed up just a few times. The rearrangement joins TRGV5 to TRGJ1 or TRGJ2. Germline matching of the DNA provided the J gene here, since TCRdb leaves it blank. CDR1 and CDR2 from the germline V gene are VINAFY and YDVSNSKD. The length of the CDR3 is 13 residues. Trimming at V came to 0 bases and at J to 9 bases, leaving 8 bases not matched to a gene. The CDR3 DNA follows: TGTGCCACCTGGGACAGGCCGGCCGGTAAGAAACTCTTT. Protein sequence: CATWDRPAGKKLF.

Note on this clone: TCRdb's protein for this DNA is that of a much larger clone and differs from the translation at residue 4, likely a read error; the protein shown is the DNA translation. V usage is TRGV3 and J usage is TRGJ1 or TRGJ2. TCRdb offers no J gene call, so here the DNA was matched to germline to obtain one. The CDR3 covers 10 residues. From germline, CDR1 is VTNTFY and CDR2 YDVSTARD (reference sequence). CDR3 bases: TGTGCCACCCGGGACAGTAAGAAACTCTTT. Its protein product is CATRDSKKLF.

By share, this clone counts as large. V is TRGV9 and J is TRGJ1 or TRGJ2. V was pared by 0 bases and J by 7 bases, with 9 bases of the junction left unmatched. This CDR3 is built from 14 residues. The germline gives CDR1 GITISATS, CDR2 ISYDGTV (reference sequence). The CDR3 nucleotides are TGTGCCTTGTGGGAGGTGTACAGAGGCTATAAGAAACTCTTT. Its translation is CALWEVYRGYKKLF.

This clone came up a few times. The TCRdb record carries a much larger clone's protein, which differs from this DNA's translation at residue 7; a read error is the likely cause, and the protein listed here is the DNA translation. This chain joins TRGV2 and TRGJ1 or TRGJ2. Germline CDR1 reads EGSNGY; CDR2 reads YDSYNSKV. After removal of 6 bases from V and 10 bases from J, the junction contained 9 bases not matched to a gene. The CDR3 runs 11 residues. The CDR3 DNA reads as TGTGCCACCTGGAAAGGTAAGAAGAAACTCTTT. This encodes CATWKGKKKLF.

This clone was seen only a few times. The TCRdb protein fails to match the DNA translation at residue 7; the protein reported here was translated from the DNA. The chain employs TRGV5 and TRGJ1 or TRGJ2. Germline V gene data show CDR1 as VINAFY and CDR2 as YDVSNSKD. The CDR3 runs to 13 residues. V shed 1 base, J shed 5 bases, and the junction held 5 bases outside the gene matches. The CDR3 here is CATWDRVDYKKLF. The CDR3 nucleotides read TGTGCCACCTGGGACAGAGTCGATTATAAGAAACTCTTT.

Of note for this clone: Given a far larger clone just one base away, this is likely a sequencing read error. The same CDR3 arises from other DNA sequences in this sample as well. V and J are TRGV3 and TRGJ1 or TRGJ2. This CDR3 is built from 12 residues. Germline loops: CDR1 VTNTFY, CDR2 YDVSTARD (reference sequence). This CDR3 reads CATWDRRYKKLF. The CDR3 DNA is TGTGCCACCTGGGACAGGCGTTATAAGAAACTATTT.

Details on this clone: The mismatch at residue 5 between this DNA's translation and the TCRdb protein of a much larger clone likely reflects a read error; the protein shown is translated from the DNA. V is TRGV9 and J is TRGJ1 or TRGJ2. Trimming at V came to 4 bases and at J to 8 bases, leaving 8 bases not matched to a gene. The CDR3 is made up of 12 amino acids. Germline CDR1 is GITISATS and CDR2 is ISYDGTV (reference sequence). As DNA, the CDR3 is TGTGCCTTGTGGGATGCGGGTAATAAGAAACTCTTT. Translation: CALWDAGNKKLF.

This clone was seen more than once but under ten times. TCRdb records a much larger clone's protein for this DNA, with a difference at residue 6 that likely arises from a read error; the protein given is the translation of the DNA. The rearrangement uses TRGV2 and TRGJ1 or TRGJ2. The CDR3 is made up of 14 amino acids. The V gene's germline CDR1 is EGSNGY and CDR2 YDSYNSKV. V gave up 3 bases and J gave up 0 bases; unmatched junction bases: 5. The CDR3 sequence: CATWDCPNYYKKLF. CDR3 DNA sequence: TGTGCCACCTGGGACTGTCCGAATTATTATAAGAAACTCTTT.

Concerning this clone itself: An end of the junction does not agree with germline; a read error may underlie this. The rearrangement joins TRGV3 to TRGJ1 or TRGJ2. Germline CDR1 is VTNTFY and CDR2 is YDVSTARD (reference sequence). This CDR3 has 11 amino acids. CDR3 residues: CASWLYYKKLF. DNA for the CDR3: TGTGCCAGCTGGCTTTATTATAAGAAACTCTTT.

About this clone: For this DNA, TCRdb reports the protein of a much larger clone, which diverges at residue 8, most likely from a read error; the protein presented here is translated directly from the DNA. The chain recombines TRGV9 with TRGJ1 or TRGJ2. Germline values: CDR1 GITISATS, CDR2 ISYDGTV (reference sequence). The CDR3 consists of 14 residues. Trimming cost V 3 bases and J 3 bases; bases outside gene matches: 8. The CDR3 DNA is TGTGCCTTGTGGGAGACAACGGCTTATTATAAGAAACTCTTT. Translated, it gives CALWETTAYYKKLF.

This clone was counted a few times. One end of the junction fails to match germline, which may point to a read error. This sequence joins TRGV3 and TRGJ1 or TRGJ2. Germline CDR1 reads VTNTFY; CDR2 reads YDVSTARD (reference sequence). This CDR3 is built from 15 residues. Written as DNA, the CDR3 is TGTGCCACCCGGGACAGGGGTCCGAATTATTATAAGAAACTCTTT. It translates to CATRDRGPNYYKKLF.